These T cell receptor beta chains were read from a single sample in a study of blood T cells in healthy people across ages. MiXCR was run by TCRdb on the 5' RACE reads, yielding one entry per CDR3 protein. The table records 350,000 to 450,000 distinct CDR3 sequences, approximately 52% of them present only once. Sequencing used blood. The receptor source for this set is a man between 60 and 75 years old in good health. CDR3s include the opening cysteine and the closing phenylalanine or tryptophan. D genes are given only for firm matches. Expanded clones get a size class; other rows say once, few or many, or leave the size out.

v_gene,abundance,d_gene,j_gene,CDR3nt,CDR3aa
TRBV7-2,NA,TRBD1,TRBJ2-6,TGTGCCCGCAGCTCACCTAAGGTGGACAGGAATCATTGGAGTTCTGGGGCCAACGTCCTGACTTTC,CARSSPKVDRNHWSSGANVLTF
TRBV29-1,NA,NA,TRBJ2-5,TGCAGCGTCTCCCAACAGGGCCCCCCCGTCGTGACCCAGTACTTC,CSVSQQGPPVVTQYF
TRBV6-2/TRBV6-3,many,TRBD1,TRBJ2-3,TGTGCCAGCAGTCTACAGGGGGGCGCAGATACGCAGTATTTT,CASSLQGGADTQYF
TRBV11-2,NA,NA,TRBJ2-7,TGTGCCAGCAGCTTAAATTCGGGGGCGCGAGAGCAGTACTTC,CASSLNSGAREQYF
TRBV7-8,few,TRBD2,TRBJ2-5,TGTGCCAGCAGCTTCGTTATCGGGACTAGCGGGGGAGGGTACCAAGAGACCCAGTACTTC,CASSFVIGTSGGGYQETQYF
TRBV4-3,NA,NA,TRBJ2-7,TGCGCCAGCAGCCAAGGGCAGTCATACAATGAGCAGTACTTC,CASSQGQSYNEQYF
TRBV4-1,few,TRBD2,TRBJ2-1,TGCGCCAGCAGCCAAGTTAGCGGGTTTAACAATGAGCAGTTCTTC,CASSQVSGFNNEQFF
TRBV7-8,many,NA,TRBJ2-1,TGTGCCAGCAGCTTACATGGACCTCCCCCCCGGAGGGCTGAGCAGTTCTTC,CASSLHGPPPRRAEQFF
TRBV6-8,NA,NA,TRBJ2-3,TGTGCCAGCAGTCACGAAGTTAGGTCGGAAAGGGATACGCAGTATTTT,CASSHEVRSERDTQYF
TRBV20-1,few,NA,TRBJ2-5,TGCAGTGCATCCTCGGGGAGCGGAAAAGAGACCCAGTACTTC,CSASSGSGKETQYF
TRBV7-9,few,NA,TRBJ2-1,TGTGCCAGCAGCCGACCAGGGGGGGTGGGCAATGAGCAGTTCTTC,CASSRPGGVGNEQFF
TRBV28,NA,NA,TRBJ1-1,TGTGCCAGCAGTCTGTACGGGGGGGGGAACACTGAAGCTTTCTTT,CASSLYGGGNTEAFF
TRBV27,NA,TRBD2,TRBJ2-1,TGTGCCAGTCGGATAGCGGGAGCCACCTACAATGAGCAGTTCTTC,CASRIAGATYNEQFF
TRBV5-1,NA,NA,TRBJ2-3,TGCGCCAGCAGCTTGGGTGGGGTGGATACGCAGTATTTT,CASSLGGVDTQYF
TRBV20-1,NA,TRBD1,TRBJ2-1,TGCAGTGCGAGGGACAGCTCCAGGTTCAATGAGCAGTTCTTC,CSARDSSRFNEQFF
TRBV6-1,NA,NA,TRBJ1-6,TGTGCCAGCAGTGTGGGGGGGCTGACACCCCTCCACTTT,CASSVGGLTPLHF
TRBV15,NA,NA,TRBJ2-7,TGTGCCACCAGCTCCTCCCAAGCTGTGGGGGTCTCCTACGAGCAGTACTTC,CATSSSQAVGVSYEQYF
TRBV5-1,NA,NA,TRBJ2-3,TGCGCCAGCAGTGCGTTCCCGGCGGATACGCAGTATTTT,CASSAFPADTQYF
TRBV20-1,few,TRBD1,TRBJ2-7,TGCAGTGCTAGGGACAGGACCTCCTACGAGCAGTACTTC,CSARDRTSYEQYF
TRBV4-2,NA,TRBD2,TRBJ2-1,TGTGCCAGCAGATCGACTAGCGGGGGACGTTCCTACAATGAGCAGTTCTTC,CASRSTSGGRSYNEQFF
TRBV20-1,NA,NA,TRBJ2-5,TGCAGTGCTTTCTCCCAGGGGGAGACCCAGTACTTC,CSAFSQGETQYF
TRBV7-2,NA,NA,TRBJ2-1,TGTGCCAGCAGCTTAGAATTTTCTCACGGTGAGCAGTTCTTC,CASSLEFSHGEQFF
TRBV28,few,NA,TRBJ2-7,TGTGCCAGCAGTGACCCCGGGGCCAACTCCTACGAGCAGTACTTC,CASSDPGANSYEQYF
TRBV29-1,NA,TRBD2,TRBJ2-3,TGCAGTATCACGCGGGGGGGCTCCGATACGCAGTATTTT,CSITRGGSDTQYF
TRBV6-5,NA,NA,TRBJ2-7,TGTGCCAGCAGTCCTAGCGCTATATCCTCCTACGAGCAGTACTTC,CASSPSAISSYEQYF
TRBV20-1,few,NA,TRBJ2-1,TGCAGTGCTCGAGACCAAGAGACCCAGTTCTTC,CSARDQETQFF
TRBV18,few,TRBD1,TRBJ1-4,TGTGCCAGCTCACAGACAGGGAGAAGGACTAATGAAAAACTGTTTTTT,CASSQTGRRTNEKLFF
TRBV18,NA,NA,TRBJ1-2,TGTGCCAGCGTCCGGGGGCCTAACTATGGCTACACCTTC,CASVRGPNYGYTF
TRBV5-5,many,NA,TRBJ2-7,TGTGCCAGCAGCCCAGACACCCTCCGGGGGGAGCAGTACTTC,CASSPDTLRGEQYF
TRBV20-1,few,NA,TRBJ1-5,TGCAGTGTGTCGGGGTTAGGGAATCAGCCCCAGCATTTT,CSVSGLGNQPQHF
TRBV25-1,NA,TRBD1,TRBJ2-4,TGTGCCAGCAGTGTACGACAGGGTGGAAGTGAGCAGTACTTC,CASSVRQGGSEQYF
TRBV11-1,many,NA,TRBJ2-7,TGTGCCAGCAGCTTAAGAAGGGATCAATACGAGCAGTACTTC,CASSLRRDQYEQYF
TRBV6-6,few,TRBD1,TRBJ2-3,TGTGCCAGCAGTCCCCTAGGACAGGGGGCAAGAGATACGCAGTATTTT,CASSPLGQGARDTQYF
TRBV4-3,NA,NA,TRBJ2-7,TGCGCCAGCAGCCAAGATTCCAGGGGCTACGAGCAGTACTTC,CASSQDSRGYEQYF
TRBV5-8,NA,NA,TRBJ2-5,TGTGCCAGCAGCTTGGTGGCACAGACTAACCAAGAGACCCAGTACTTC,CASSLVAQTNQETQYF
TRBV20-1,NA,TRBD2,TRBJ2-3,TGCAGTGCTAGGAAACTAGCGGCCAGCACAGATACGCAGTATTTT,CSARKLAASTDTQYF
TRBV29-1,NA,NA,TRBJ2-7,TGCAGCGTTTTCCGGGAGACATTCTACGAGCAGTACTTC,CSVFRETFYEQYF
TRBV20-1,NA,TRBD2,TRBJ2-3,TGCAGTGCCGGAACGGTTACTAGCGGGCTTGAAGATACGCAGTATTTT,CSAGTVTSGLEDTQYF
TRBV12-3/TRBV12-4,NA,TRBD1,TRBJ1-1,TGTGCCAGCAGTTTAGGCAGGGGGCTTACTGAAGCTTTCTTT,CASSLGRGLTEAFF
TRBV12-3/TRBV12-4,NA,TRBD2,TRBJ2-5,TGTGCCAGCAGACAGAAGACTAGCAATGAGCAGTACTTC,CASRQKTSNEQYF
TRBV5-8,NA,TRBD1,TRBJ2-7,TGTGCCAGCAGCTTGGTACAGGGGACCGACGAGCAGTACTTC,CASSLVQGTDEQYF
TRBV6-2/TRBV6-3,few,NA,TRBJ2-1,TGTGCCAGCAGTTACTCTAGGTCCGGGGAGCAGTTCTTC,CASSYSRSGEQFF
TRBV5-1,few,NA,TRBJ2-7,TGCGCCAGCAGCTTACGGGCCCCATCCGACGAGCAGTACTTC,CASSLRAPSDEQYF
TRBV29-1,NA,TRBD2,TRBJ2-3,TGCAGCACCCTGGCTAGCGGGAGGGCAGATACGCAGTATTTT,CSTLASGRADTQYF
TRBV5-1,NA,NA,TRBJ1-1,TGCGCCAGCCGCCGAGACGCAGGGAACACTGAAGCTTTCTTT,CASRRDAGNTEAFF
TRBV10-3,NA,NA,TRBJ1-4,TGTGCCATCCTAGAGGGGAGGGACCCTCGGAGGAATGAAAAACTGTTTTTT,CAILEGRDPRRNEKLFF
TRBV10-1,NA,NA,TRBJ2-2,TGCGCCAGCGCAAGAGATGGGGCCGGGGAGCTGTTTTTT,CASARDGAGELFF
TRBV24-1,few,NA,TRBJ2-3,TGTGCCACCGGGGACGCGCTTACGCAGTATTTT,CATGDALTQYF
TRBV20-1,few,NA,TRBJ2-6,TGCAGTGCTAGAGATGGAGGGGGACGGTCTGGGGCCAACGTCCTGACTTTC,CSARDGGGRSGANVLTF
TRBV6-5,NA,NA,TRBJ2-5,TGTGCCAGCAGTTATGGGGGAGGTAATGAGCAGTACTTC,CASSYGGGNEQYF
TRBV2,NA,NA,TRBJ1-2,TGTGCCAGCAGTGAAATGGGCTATGGCTACACCTTC,CASSEMGYGYTF
TRBV20-1,many,NA,TRBJ2-7,TGCAGTGCTCTGGTCCCCAACAGGGCCCCCTCCTACGAGCAGTACTTC,CSALVPNRAPSYEQYF